This T cell receptor (beta chain) was profiled in a study of patients and donors after allogeneic stem cell transplantation. Using its own MiXCR run on the RT-PCR reads, TCRdb lists one record per CDR3 protein. The repertoire includes about a million distinct CDR3 sequences, under 20% of them detected once, and under 6.5% sits in the top ten. This clonotype was counted a few times. This CDR3 comprises 15 residues. V shed 3 bases, J shed 1 base, and the junction held 7 bases outside the gene matches. CDR1 is SQVTM, CDR2 ANQGSEA, per germline. Material: blood, either unsorted or a sorted T cell fraction (not recorded which). The V call is TRBV29-1, the J call TRBJ1-1, with 8 bases lining up with TRBD1. This clonotype originated in a human donor who was either an allogeneic HSCT recipient or a stem cell or donor lymphocyte infusion donor (not recorded which). It is not recorded whose cells these are; they may come from a transplant donor. The DNA of the CDR3 is TGCAGCGTTGATGACAGGGGTAAGAGGAACACTGAAGCTTTCTTT. This encodes CSVDDRGKRNTEAFF.